What follows describes a single T cell receptor beta chain. What it binds is not known. TCRdb's copy holds only in-frame clones and misses some; the assay was immunoSEQ multiplex PCR. Of tens of thousands of clones in the sample, roughly four fifths were seen once. The V segment lost 4 bases and the J segment 2 bases; nucleotides outside the gene matches: 6. Germline V lookup: CDR1 SGHRS, CDR2 YFSETQ. This CDR3 region has 15 residues. The record originates from a study of a mutant IDH1 vaccine in newly diagnosed glioma. Whole-study context: Beginning 4-6 weeks after radiotherapy alone, or with temozolomide cycles, vaccination took place.

Time point denoted: week 47, end of study. In every dose of vaccine, 300 ug of mutant IDH1 20-mer peptide was given alongside topical imiquimod. The specimen was PBMCs, collected from a glioma patient whose treatment included an IDH1 peptide vaccine. The TCR comes from a man between 35 and 55 years old with glioma. The chain employs TRBV5-1 and TRBJ2-7, with 10 positions matching TRBD2. The CDR3 loop reads CASSDPGLATYEQYF. The CDR3 nucleotides read TGCGCCAGCAGCGACCCGGGACTAGCGACCTACGAGCAGTACTTC.